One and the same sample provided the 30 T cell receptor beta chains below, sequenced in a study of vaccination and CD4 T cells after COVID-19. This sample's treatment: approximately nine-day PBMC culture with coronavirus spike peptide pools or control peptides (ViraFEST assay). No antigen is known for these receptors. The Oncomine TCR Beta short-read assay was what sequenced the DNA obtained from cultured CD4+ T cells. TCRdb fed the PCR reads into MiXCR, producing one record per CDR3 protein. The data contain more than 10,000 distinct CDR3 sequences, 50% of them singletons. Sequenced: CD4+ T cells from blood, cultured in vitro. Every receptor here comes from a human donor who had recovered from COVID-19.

CDR3 loop: CASSRLVPGSGTEAFF. Written as DNA, the CDR3 is TGTGCCAGCAGCCGCTTAGTCCCAGGGTCGGGCACTGAAGCTTTCTTT. The rearrangement links TRBV7-9 to TRBJ1-1; maybe TRBD1 (5 bases). V was cut by 5 bases and J by 4 bases, with 20 bases left in between. This CDR3 is built from 16 residues. Germline V CDR1 and CDR2: SEHNR, FQNEAQ (reference sequence). Complete variable domain (other parts from reference TRBV7-9 and TRBJ1-1): DTGVSQNPRHKITKRGQNVTFRCDPISEHNRLYWYRQTLGQGPEFLTYFQNEAQLEKSRLLSDRFSAERPKGSFSTLEIQRTEQGDSAMYLCASSRLVPGSGTEAFFGQGTRLTVV.

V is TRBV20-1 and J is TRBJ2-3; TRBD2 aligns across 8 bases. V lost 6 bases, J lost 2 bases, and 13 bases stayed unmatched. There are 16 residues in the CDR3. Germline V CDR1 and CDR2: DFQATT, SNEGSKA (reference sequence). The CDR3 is CSAGGTSQGLTDTQYF. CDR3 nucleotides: TGCAGTGCCGGCGGGACTAGTCAGGGGCTCACAGATACGCAGTATTTT.

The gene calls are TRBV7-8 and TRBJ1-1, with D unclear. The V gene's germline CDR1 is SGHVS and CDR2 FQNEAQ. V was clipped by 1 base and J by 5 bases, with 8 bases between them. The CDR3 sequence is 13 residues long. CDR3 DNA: TGTGCCAGCAGCTTAGAGGGAACAACTGAAGCTTTCTTT. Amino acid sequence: CASSLEGTTEAFF.

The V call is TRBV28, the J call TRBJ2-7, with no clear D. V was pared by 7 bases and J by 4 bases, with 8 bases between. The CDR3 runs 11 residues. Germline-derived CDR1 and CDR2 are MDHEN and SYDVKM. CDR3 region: CASTLGYEQYF. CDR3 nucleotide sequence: TGTGCCAGCACTTTGGGTTACGAGCAGTACTTC.

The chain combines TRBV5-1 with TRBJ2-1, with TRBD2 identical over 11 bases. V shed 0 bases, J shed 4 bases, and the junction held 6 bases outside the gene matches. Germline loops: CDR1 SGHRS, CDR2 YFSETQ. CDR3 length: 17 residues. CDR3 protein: CASSLEETSGVYNEQFF. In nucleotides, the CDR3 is TGCGCCAGCAGCTTGGAAGAGACTAGCGGGGTTTACAATGAGCAGTTCTTC.

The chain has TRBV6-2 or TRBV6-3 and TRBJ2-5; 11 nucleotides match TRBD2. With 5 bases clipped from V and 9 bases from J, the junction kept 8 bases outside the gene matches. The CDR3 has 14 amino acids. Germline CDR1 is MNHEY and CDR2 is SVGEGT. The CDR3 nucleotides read TGTGCCAGCAGTAGTCTAGCGGGGGGAGGAGCCCAGTACTTC. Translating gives CASSSLAGGGAQYF.

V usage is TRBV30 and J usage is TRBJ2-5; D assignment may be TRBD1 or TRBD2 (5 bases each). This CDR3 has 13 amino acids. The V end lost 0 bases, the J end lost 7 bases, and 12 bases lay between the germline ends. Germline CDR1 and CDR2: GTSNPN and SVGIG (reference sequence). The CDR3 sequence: CAWSVRGDGTQYF. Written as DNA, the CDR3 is TGTGCCTGGAGTGTACGAGGGGACGGGACCCAGTACTTC.

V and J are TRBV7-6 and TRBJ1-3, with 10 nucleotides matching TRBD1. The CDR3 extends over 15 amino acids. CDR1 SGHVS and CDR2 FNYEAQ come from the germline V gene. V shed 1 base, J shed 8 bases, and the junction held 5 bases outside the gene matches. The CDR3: CASSLGDRGSDTIYF. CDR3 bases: TGTGCCAGCAGCTTAGGGGACAGGGGAAGCGACACCATATATTTT.

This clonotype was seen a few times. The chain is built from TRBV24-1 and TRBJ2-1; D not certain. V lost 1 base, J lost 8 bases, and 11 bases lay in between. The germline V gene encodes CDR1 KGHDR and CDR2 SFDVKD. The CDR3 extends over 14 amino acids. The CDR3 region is CATSDFWESDEQFF. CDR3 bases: TGTGCCACCAGTGATTTCTGGGAATCGGATGAGCAGTTCTTC.

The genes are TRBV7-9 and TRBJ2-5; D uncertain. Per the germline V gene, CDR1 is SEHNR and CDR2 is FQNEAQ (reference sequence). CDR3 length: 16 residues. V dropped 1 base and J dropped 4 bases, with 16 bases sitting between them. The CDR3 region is CASSLETDHGRETQYF. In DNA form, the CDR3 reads TGTGCCAGCAGCTTAGAAACGGACCATGGACGAGAGACCCAGTACTTC.

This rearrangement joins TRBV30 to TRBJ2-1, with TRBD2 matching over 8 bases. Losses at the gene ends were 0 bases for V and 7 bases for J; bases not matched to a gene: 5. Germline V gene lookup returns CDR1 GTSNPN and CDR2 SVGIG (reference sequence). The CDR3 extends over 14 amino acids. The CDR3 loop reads CAWSVNGRGNEQFF. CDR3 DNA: TGTGCCTGGAGTGTTAACGGGAGGGGGAATGAGCAGTTCTTC.

CDR3 bases: TGTGCCAGCAGCTTGGGGGGCAGATTCTATGGCTACACCTTC. Translated, it gives CASSLGGRFYGYTF. The chain has TRBV7-2 and TRBJ1-2; tentative D call: TRBD1 (6 bases). The V and J ends lost 3 bases and 4 bases respectively, with 12 bases between them. Per germline, CDR1 SGHTA and CDR2 FQGNSA. This CDR3 is built from 14 residues. Full variable domain (missing parts from reference TRBV7-2 and TRBJ1-2): GAGVSQSPSNKVTEKGKDVELRCDPISGHTALYWYRQSLGQGLEFLIYFQGNSAPDKSGLPSDRFSAERTGGSVSTLTIQRTQQEDSAVYLCASSLGGRFYGYTFGSGTRLTVV.

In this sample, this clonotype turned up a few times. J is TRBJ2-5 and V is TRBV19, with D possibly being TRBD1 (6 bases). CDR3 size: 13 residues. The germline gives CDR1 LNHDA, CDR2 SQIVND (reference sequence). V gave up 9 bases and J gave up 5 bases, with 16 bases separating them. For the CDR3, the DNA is TGTGCCAGCAGGAACAGGGTCGGGGAGACCCAGTACTTC. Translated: CASRNRVGETQYF.

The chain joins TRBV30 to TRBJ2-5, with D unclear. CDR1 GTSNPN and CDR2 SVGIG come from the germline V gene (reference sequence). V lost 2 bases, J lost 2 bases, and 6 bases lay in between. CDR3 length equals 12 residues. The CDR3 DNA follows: TGTGCCTGGAGTCAGCAACAAGAGACCCAGTACTTC. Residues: CAWSQQQETQYF.

CDR3 protein: CASSRLAGGPYEQYF. The CDR3 DNA follows: TGTGCCAGCAGCCGACTAGCGGGAGGCCCCTACGAGCAGTACTTC. The J gene is TRBJ2-7, the V gene TRBV6-1; 13 bases line up with TRBD2. V was pared by 6 bases and J by 2 bases, with 4 bases of the junction left unmatched. The CDR3 runs 15 residues. CDR1 and CDR2 from the germline V gene are MNHNS and SASEGT.

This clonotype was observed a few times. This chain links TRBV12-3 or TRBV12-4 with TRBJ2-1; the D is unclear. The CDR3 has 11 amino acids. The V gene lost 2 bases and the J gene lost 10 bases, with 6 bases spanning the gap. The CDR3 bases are TGTGCCAGCAGTTTACGATTGGAGCAGTTCTTC. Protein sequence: CASSLRLEQFF.

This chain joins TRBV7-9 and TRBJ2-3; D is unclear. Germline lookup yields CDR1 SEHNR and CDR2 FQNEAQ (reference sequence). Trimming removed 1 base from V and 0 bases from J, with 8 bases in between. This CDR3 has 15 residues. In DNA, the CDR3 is TGTGCCAGCAGCTTAGTTGGCACTAGCACAGATACGCAGTATTTT. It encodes CASSLVGTSTDTQYF.

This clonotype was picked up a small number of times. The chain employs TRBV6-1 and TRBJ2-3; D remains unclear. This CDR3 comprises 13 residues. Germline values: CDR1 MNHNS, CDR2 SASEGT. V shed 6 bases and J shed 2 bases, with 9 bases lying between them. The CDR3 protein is CASSPLSTDTQYF. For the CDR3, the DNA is TGTGCCAGCAGCCCCCTATCCACAGATACGCAGTATTTT.

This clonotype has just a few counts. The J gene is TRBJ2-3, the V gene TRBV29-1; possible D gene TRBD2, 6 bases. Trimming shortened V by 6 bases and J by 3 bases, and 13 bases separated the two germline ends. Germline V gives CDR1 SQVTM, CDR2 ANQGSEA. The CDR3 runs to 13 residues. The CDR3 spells CSVSRRETDTQYF. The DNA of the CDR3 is TGCAGCGTCTCAAGGCGGGAAACAGATACGCAGTATTTT.

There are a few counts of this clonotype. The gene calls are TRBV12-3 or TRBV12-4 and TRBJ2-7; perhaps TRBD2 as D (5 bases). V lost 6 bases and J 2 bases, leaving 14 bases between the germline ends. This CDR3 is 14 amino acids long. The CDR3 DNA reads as TGTGCCAGCAGCCCTGACATCGGGACCTACGAGCAGTACTTC. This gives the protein CASSPDIGTYEQYF.

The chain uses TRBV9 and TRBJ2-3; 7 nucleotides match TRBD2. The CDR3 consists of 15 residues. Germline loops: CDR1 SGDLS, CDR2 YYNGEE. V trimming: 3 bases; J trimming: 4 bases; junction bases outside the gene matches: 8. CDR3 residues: CASSDGAGVADTQYF. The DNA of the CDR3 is TGTGCCAGCAGCGACGGGGCGGGAGTCGCAGATACGCAGTATTTT.

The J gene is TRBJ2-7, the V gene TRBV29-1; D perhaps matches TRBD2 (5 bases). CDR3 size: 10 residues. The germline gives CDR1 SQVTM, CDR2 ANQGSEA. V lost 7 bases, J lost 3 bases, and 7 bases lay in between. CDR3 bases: TGCAGCGCGGGGAACTACGAGCAGTACTTC. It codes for CSAGNYEQYF.

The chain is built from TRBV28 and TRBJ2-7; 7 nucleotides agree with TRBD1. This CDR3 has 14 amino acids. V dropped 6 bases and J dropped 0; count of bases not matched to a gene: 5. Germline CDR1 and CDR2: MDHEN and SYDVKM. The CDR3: CASRETGASYEQYF. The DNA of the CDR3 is TGTGCCAGCAGAGAAACAGGGGCCTCCTACGAGCAGTACTTC. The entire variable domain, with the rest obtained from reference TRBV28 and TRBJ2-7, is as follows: DVKVTQSSRYLVKRTGEKVFLECVQDMDHENMFWYRQDPGLGLRLIYFSYDVKMKEKGDIPEGYSVSREKKERFSLILESASTNQTSMYLCASRETGASYEQYFGPGTRLTVT.

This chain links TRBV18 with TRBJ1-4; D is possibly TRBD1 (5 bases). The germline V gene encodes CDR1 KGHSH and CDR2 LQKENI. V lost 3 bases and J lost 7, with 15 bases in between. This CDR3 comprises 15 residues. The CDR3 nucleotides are TGTGCCAGCTCACCGGTCGCAGGGCAAATTGAAAAACTGTTTTTT. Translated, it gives CASSPVAGQIEKLFF.

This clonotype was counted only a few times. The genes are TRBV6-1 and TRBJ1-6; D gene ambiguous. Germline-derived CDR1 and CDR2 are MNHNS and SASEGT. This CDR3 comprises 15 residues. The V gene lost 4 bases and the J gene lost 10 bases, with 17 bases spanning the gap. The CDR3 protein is CASSAASFPQSPLHF. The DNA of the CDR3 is TGTGCCAGCAGTGCGGCCTCCTTCCCTCAATCACCCCTCCACTTT.

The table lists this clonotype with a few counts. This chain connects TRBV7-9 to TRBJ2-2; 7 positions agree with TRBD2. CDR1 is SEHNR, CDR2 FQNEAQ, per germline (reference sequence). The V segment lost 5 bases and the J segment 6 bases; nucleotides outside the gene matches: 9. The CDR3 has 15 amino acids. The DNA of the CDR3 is TGTGCCAGCAGCCGAGTTCGGGACTACGCCGGGGAGCTGTTTTTT. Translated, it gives CASSRVRDYAGELFF.

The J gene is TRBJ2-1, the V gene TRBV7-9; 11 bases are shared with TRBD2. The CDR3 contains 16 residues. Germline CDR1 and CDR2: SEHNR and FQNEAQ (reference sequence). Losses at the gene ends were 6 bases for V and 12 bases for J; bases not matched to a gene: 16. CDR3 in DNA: TGTGCCAGCAGACGCTCTCTAGCGGGGGGACTTATTGGGCAGTTCTTC. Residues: CASRRSLAGGLIGQFF.

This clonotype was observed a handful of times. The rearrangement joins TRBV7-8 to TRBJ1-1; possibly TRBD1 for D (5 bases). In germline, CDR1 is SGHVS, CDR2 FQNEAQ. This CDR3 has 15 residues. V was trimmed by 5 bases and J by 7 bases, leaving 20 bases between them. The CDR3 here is CASSPIDLRGFEAFF. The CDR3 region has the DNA TGTGCCAGCAGCCCTATCGACCTGAGGGGTTTTGAAGCTTTCTTT.

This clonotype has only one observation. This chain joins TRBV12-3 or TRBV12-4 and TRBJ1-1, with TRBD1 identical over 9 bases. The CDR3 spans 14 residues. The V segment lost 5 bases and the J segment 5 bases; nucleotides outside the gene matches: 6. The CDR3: CASSPSGTGTEAFF. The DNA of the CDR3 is TGTGCCAGCAGTCCCTCCGGGACAGGGACTGAAGCTTTCTTT.

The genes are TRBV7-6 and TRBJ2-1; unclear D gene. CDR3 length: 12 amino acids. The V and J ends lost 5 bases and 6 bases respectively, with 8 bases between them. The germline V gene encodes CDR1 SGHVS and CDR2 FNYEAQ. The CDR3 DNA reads TGTGCCAGCAGCCAATATCGCAATGAGCAGTTCTTC. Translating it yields CASSQYRNEQFF.